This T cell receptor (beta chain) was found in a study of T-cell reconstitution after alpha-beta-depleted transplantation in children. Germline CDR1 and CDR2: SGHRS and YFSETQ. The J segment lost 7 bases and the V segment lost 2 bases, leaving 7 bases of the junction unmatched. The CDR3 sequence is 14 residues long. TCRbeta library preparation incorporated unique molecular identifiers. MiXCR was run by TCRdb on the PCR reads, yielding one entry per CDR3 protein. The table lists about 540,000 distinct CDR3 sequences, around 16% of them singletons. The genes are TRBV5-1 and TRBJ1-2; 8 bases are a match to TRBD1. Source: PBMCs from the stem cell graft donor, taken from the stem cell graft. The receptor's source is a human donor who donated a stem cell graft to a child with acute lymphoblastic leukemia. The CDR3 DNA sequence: TGCGCCAGCAGCTTTTCAGGGGGCCTAGCTGGCTACACCTTC. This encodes CASSFSGGLAGYTF.